This entry describes one T cell receptor beta chain. Its antigen remains unidentified. Attached unique molecular identifiers marked individual cDNA molecules. TCRdb reanalysed the 5' RACE reads using MiXCR and keeps one entry per CDR3 protein. The sample holds tens of thousands of distinct CDR3 sequences; 14% are singletons and the top ten take 3% to 4.5%. The source of the sample is a study of early T cells in non-severe SARS-CoV-2 infection. General observations from the study: Matching against VDJdb likely underestimated virus-specific expansions, favoring anti-spike CD8.

Trimming removed 5 bases from V and 9 bases from J; junction bases left unmatched: 4. This CDR3 is 14 amino acids long. Germline assignment: CDR1 MDHEN and CDR2 SYDVKM. This receptor was identified in an adult who was a healthcare worker with PCR-confirmed SARS-CoV-2 infection or an uninfected control (not recorded which). This chain links TRBV28 with TRBJ2-1, with 13 bases aligning to TRBD2. The specimen comprised whole blood, sampled at baseline. The CDR3 sequence: CASSGTSGKAEQFF. The CDR3 nucleotides are TGTGCCAGCAGTGGGACTAGCGGGAAGGCTGAGCAGTTCTTC.